The clone carrying this T cell receptor (beta chain) was counted many times. This record belongs to a study of T-cell reconstitution after alpha-beta-depleted transplantation in children. Germline V gene lookup returns CDR1 SGHTA and CDR2 FQGNSA. This CDR3 contains 16 residues. The V gene end was trimmed by 1 base and the J gene end by 2 bases; junction bases not matched to a gene: 5. A library of TCRbeta sequences, prepared with unique molecular identifiers, was generated. TCRdb independently ran MiXCR on the PCR reads; one entry per CDR3 protein. The sample lists 200,000 to 300,000 distinct CDR3 sequences, about 12% occurring once.

The chain has TRBV7-2 and TRBJ2-3, with 8 bases identical to TRBD2. The clonotype was recovered from a human donor who donated a stem cell graft to a child with acute lymphoblastic leukemia. The sample was PBMCs from the stem cell graft donor, taken from the stem cell graft. The CDR3 DNA follows: TGTGCCAGCAGCTTAGGGCGGGGGGCGACCACAGATACGCAGTATTTT. This codes for CASSLGRGATTDTQYF.